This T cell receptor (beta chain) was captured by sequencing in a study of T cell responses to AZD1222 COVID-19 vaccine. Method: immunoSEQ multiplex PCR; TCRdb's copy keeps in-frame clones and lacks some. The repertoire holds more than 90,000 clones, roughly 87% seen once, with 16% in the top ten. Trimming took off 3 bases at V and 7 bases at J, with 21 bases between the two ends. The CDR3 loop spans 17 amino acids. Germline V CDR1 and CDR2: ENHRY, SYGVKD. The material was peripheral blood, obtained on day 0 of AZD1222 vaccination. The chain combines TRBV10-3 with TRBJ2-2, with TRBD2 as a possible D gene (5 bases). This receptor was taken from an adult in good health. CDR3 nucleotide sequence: TGTGCCATCAGTGACATTGACTACGATAGTCCTCACGGGGAGCTGTTTTTT. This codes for CAISDIDYDSPHGELFF.